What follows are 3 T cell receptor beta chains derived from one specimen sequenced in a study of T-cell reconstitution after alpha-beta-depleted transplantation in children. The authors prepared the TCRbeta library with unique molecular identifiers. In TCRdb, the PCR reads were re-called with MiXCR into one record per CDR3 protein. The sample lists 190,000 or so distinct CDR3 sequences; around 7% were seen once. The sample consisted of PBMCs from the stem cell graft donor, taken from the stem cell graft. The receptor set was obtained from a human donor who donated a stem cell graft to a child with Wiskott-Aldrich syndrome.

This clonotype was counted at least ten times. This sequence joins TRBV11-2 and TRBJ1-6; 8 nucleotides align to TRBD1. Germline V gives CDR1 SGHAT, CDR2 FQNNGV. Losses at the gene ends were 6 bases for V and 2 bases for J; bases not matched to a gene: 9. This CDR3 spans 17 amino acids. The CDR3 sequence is CASRVGQGPPYNSPLHF. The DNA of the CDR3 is TGTGCCAGCAGGGTAGGACAGGGTCCGCCCTATAATTCACCCCTCCACTTT. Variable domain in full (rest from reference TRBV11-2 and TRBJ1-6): EAGVAQSPRYKIIEKRQSVAFWCNPISGHATLYWYQQILGQGPKLLIQFQNNGVVDDSQLPKDRFSAERLKGVDSTLKIQPAKLEDSAVYLCASRVGQGPPYNSPLHFGNGTRLTVT.

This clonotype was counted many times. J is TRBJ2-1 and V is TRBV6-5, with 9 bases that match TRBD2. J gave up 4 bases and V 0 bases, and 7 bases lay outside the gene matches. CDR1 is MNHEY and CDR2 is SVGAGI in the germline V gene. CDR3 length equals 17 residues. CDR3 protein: CASSYSGLAGIYNEQFF. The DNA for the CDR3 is TGTGCCAGCAGTTACTCAGGGCTAGCGGGGATTTACAATGAGCAGTTCTTC.

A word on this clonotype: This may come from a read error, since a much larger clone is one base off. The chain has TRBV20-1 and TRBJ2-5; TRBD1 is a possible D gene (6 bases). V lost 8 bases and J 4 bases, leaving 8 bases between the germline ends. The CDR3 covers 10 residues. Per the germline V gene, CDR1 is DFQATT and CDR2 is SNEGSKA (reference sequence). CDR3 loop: CSCRGETQYF. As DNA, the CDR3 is TGCAGTTGCAGGGGAGAGACCCAGTACTTC.